The 13 T cell receptor beta chains listed next were all sequenced from one sample in a study of cytomegalovirus exposure and HLA in healthy donors. The PCR contained 60 Vbeta and 13 Jbeta primers. Generated by immunoSEQ multiplex PCR, the TCRdb table keeps only in-frame clones and is missing some. The sample lists roughly 100,000 clones, about three quarters occurring once. What was sequenced was PBMCs. All receptors derive from a woman between 18 and 29 years old in good health and CMV-seropositive.

There are a few counts of this clone. The J gene is TRBJ2-3, the V gene TRBV23-1, with 8 bases matching TRBD1. TRBV23-1 falls under the ORF class, with uncertain function. V dropped 2 bases and J dropped 2; count of bases not matched to a gene: 9. The CDR3 loop spans 17 amino acids. The chain's CDR3 is CASSQHGQGGPTDTQYF. CDR3 nucleotides: TGCGCCAGCAGTCAACATGGACAGGGCGGCCCCACAGATACGCAGTATTTT.

This clone has only one observation. V and J are TRBV4-1 and TRBJ1-2; TRBD1 aligns across 9 bases. There are 14 residues in the CDR3. With 1 base clipped from V and 7 bases from J, the junction kept 4 bases outside the gene matches. CDR1 is MGHRA, CDR2 YSYEKL, per germline. CDR3 sequence: CASSQGDREGGYTF. The CDR3, as DNA: TGCGCCAGCAGCCAAGGGGACAGGGAAGGTGGCTACACCTTC.

The gene calls are TRBV28 and TRBJ2-3, with D tentatively TRBD2 (5 bases). There are 15 residues in the CDR3. Germline V gene lookup returns CDR1 MDHEN and CDR2 SYDVKM. Trimming pared 6 bases from V and 0 bases from J, leaving 13 bases between. The CDR3 DNA sequence: TGTGCCAGCAGCATACTACTAGGGAGCACAGATACGCAGTATTTT. Protein product: CASSILLGSTDTQYF.

The chain recombines TRBV4-1 with TRBJ2-7, with 8 nucleotides matching TRBD1. V lost 4 bases, J lost 5 bases, and 13 bases stayed unmatched. CDR3 length equals 16 residues. CDR1 and CDR2 from the germline V gene are MGHRA and YSYEKL. The CDR3 nucleotides are TGCGCCAGCAGCCCGAGCGGGCAGGGGGCGGGAAACGAGCAGTACTTC. It specifies CASSPSGQGAGNEQYF.

This clone was seen only a few times. This chain connects TRBV7-3 to TRBJ2-1, with 8 nucleotides matching TRBD2. CDR1 is SGHTA and CDR2 is FQGTGA in the germline V gene. J was trimmed by 2 bases and V by 5 bases; bases with no gene match: 2. CDR3 length: 14 residues. The CDR3 nucleotides read TGTGCCAGCAGCATTAGCGGGACCTACAATGAGCAGTTCTTC. Residues: CASSISGTYNEQFF.

This clone was counted between two and nine times. The rearrangement links TRBV30 to TRBJ1-3; TRBD1 aligns across 8 bases. Germline V CDR1 and CDR2: GTSNPN, SVGIG (reference sequence). Trimming removed 4 bases from V and 2 bases from J; junction bases left unmatched: 1. CDR3 size: 13 residues. The CDR3 nucleotides are TGTGCCTGGATACAGGGGGCTGGAAACACCATATATTTT. Translated: CAWIQGAGNTIYF.

This chain uses TRBV7-3 with TRBJ1-1; D is unresolved. Germline CDR1 SGHTA, CDR2 FQGTGA. This CDR3 region has 13 residues. V lost 1 base to trimming and J lost 0 bases, with 3 bases between them. The CDR3 is CASSLIMNTEAFF. For the CDR3, the DNA is TGTGCCAGCAGCTTAATCATGAACACTGAAGCTTTCTTT. Variable domain in full (rest from reference TRBV7-3 and TRBJ1-1): GAGVSQTPSNKVTEKGKYVELRCDPISGHTALYWYRQSLGQGPEFLIYFQGTGAADDSGLPNDRFFAVRPEGSVSTLKIQRTERGDSAVYLCASSLIMNTEAFFGQGTRLTVV.

The chain links TRBV28 to TRBJ2-1; 11 bases are shared with TRBD1. Germline V CDR1 and CDR2: MDHEN, SYDVKM. Losses at the gene ends were 4 bases for V and 1 base for J; bases not matched to a gene: 6. The CDR3 is 17 residues long. This CDR3 is CASSSWDRGISYNEQFF. CDR3 nucleotides: TGTGCCAGCAGTTCCTGGGACAGGGGGATTTCCTACAATGAGCAGTTCTTC.

The V call is TRBV7-6, the J call TRBJ1-1; 8 nucleotides line up with TRBD1. Germline V gene sequence: CDR1 SGHVS, CDR2 FNYEAQ. V was clipped by 1 base and J by 2 bases; unmatched bases: 3. The CDR3 covers 15 residues. The CDR3 DNA reads TGTGCCAGCAGCTTAGGGGCAGGGGGCAACACTGAAGCTTTCTTT. Protein: CASSLGAGGNTEAFF.

J is TRBJ1-1 and V is TRBV29-1; D perhaps matches TRBD1 (5 bases). The CDR3 has 13 residues. Between the trimmed V and J ends, which lost 4 bases and 4 bases, there was a span of 13 bases. The germline gives CDR1 SQVTM, CDR2 ANQGSEA. The CDR3 coding sequence is TGCAGCGTTGGCGGGGGGTGGGGCACTGAAGCTTTCTTT. Its protein is CSVGGGWGTEAFF.

The CDR3 DNA reads as TGTGCCAGCAGCTTAACCCTCGAGCGGAGTTACAATGAGCAGTTCTTC. It yields the protein CASSLTLERSYNEQFF. This sequence joins TRBV7-3 and TRBJ2-1; D possibly corresponds to TRBD2 (5 bases). The CDR3 length is 16 residues. Trimming removed 0 bases at V and 4 bases at J, with 13 bases between. Germline V gives CDR1 SGHTA, CDR2 FQGTGA.

The V gene is TRBV7-2, the J gene TRBJ2-7; 12 nucleotides match TRBD2. The CDR3 has 15 amino acids. The junction had 6 bases not matched to a gene; V was cut back by 5 bases and J by 4 bases. Germline values: CDR1 SGHTA, CDR2 FQGNSA. The CDR3 region is CASSLSTSGSYEQYF. CDR3 nucleotide sequence: TGTGCCAGCAGCCTATCGACTAGCGGGAGTTACGAGCAGTACTTC.

This chain connects TRBV18 to TRBJ2-7; 9 bases line up with TRBD1. Germline CDR1 is KGHSH and CDR2 is LQKENI. CDR3 length: 17 amino acids. The J segment lost 3 bases and the V segment lost 4 bases, leaving 13 bases of the junction unmatched. CDR3 nucleotides: TGTGCCAGCTCACACGGCACTCCGGGACAGGGCGGCTACGAGCAGTACTTC. Translating it yields CASSHGTPGQGGYEQYF.